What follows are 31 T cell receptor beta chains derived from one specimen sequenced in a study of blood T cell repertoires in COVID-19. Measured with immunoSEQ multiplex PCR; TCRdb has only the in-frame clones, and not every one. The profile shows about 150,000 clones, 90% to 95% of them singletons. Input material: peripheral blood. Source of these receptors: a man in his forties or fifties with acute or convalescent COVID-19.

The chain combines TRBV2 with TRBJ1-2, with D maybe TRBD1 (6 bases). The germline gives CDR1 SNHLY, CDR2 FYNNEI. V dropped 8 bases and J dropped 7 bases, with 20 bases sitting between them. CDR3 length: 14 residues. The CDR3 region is CASLGPQGNSGYTF. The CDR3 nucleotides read TGTGCCAGCTTAGGGCCACAGGGAAATTCTGGCTACACCTTC.

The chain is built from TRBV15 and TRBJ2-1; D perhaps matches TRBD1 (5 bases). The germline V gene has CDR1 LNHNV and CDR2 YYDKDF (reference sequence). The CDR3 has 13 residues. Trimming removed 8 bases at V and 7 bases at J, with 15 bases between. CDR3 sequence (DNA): TGTGCCACCGGGGCGGACATGGGGAATGAGCAGTTCTTC. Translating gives CATGADMGNEQFF.

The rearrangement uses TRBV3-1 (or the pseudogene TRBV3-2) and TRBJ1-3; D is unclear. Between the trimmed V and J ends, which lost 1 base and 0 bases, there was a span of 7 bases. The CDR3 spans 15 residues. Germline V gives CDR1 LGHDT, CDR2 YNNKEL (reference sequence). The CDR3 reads CASSQGQDSGNTIYF. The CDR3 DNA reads TGTGCCAGCAGCCAAGGACAAGACTCTGGAAACACCATATATTTT.

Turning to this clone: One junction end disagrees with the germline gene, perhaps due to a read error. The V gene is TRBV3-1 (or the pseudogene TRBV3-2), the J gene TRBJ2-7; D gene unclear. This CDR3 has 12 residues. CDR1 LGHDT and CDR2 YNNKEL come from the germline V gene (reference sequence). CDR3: CANSQDRYEQYF. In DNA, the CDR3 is TGTGCCAACAGCCAAGATCGCTACGAGCAGTACTTC.

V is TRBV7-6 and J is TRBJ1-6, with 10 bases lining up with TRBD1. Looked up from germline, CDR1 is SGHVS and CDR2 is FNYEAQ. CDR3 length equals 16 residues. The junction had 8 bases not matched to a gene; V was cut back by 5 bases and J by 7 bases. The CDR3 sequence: CASSHQPGQGNSPLHF. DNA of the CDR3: TGTGCCAGCAGCCATCAACCGGGACAGGGGAATTCACCCCTCCACTTT.

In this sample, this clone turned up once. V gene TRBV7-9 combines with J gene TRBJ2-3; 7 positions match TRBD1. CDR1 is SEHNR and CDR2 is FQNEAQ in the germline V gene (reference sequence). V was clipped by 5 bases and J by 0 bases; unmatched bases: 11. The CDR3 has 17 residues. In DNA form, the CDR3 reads TGTGCCAGCAGCCCCCCGCTACAGGGGTCCAGCACAGATACGCAGTATTTT. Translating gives CASSPPLQGSSTDTQYF.

The CDR3 reads CASSLIELATQYF. The CDR3 DNA sequence: TGTGCCAGCAGCTTAATTGAGTTAGCGACCCAGTACTTC. The chain uses TRBV11-2 and TRBJ2-5; D remains ambiguous. The CDR3 extends over 13 amino acids. Trimming pared 2 bases from V and 7 bases from J, leaving 11 bases between. Germline V gene data show CDR1 as SGHAT and CDR2 as FQNNGV.

The CDR3 sequence: CASSPRTSGQTYEQYF. The CDR3 nucleotides read TGTGCCAGCAGCCCCCGGACTAGCGGTCAGACCTACGAGCAGTACTTC. This sequence joins TRBV4-2 and TRBJ2-7; TRBD2 aligns across 10 bases. CDR3 length: 16 residues. The germline gives CDR1 LGHNA, CDR2 YNFKEQ. V lost 4 bases and J lost 2; bases outside the gene matches: 8.

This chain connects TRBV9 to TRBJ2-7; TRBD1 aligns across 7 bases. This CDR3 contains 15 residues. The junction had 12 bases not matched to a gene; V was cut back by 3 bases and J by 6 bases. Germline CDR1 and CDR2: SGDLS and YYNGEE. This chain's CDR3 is CASSAQTGSFGEQYF. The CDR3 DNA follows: TGTGCCAGCAGCGCTCAGACAGGGTCTTTTGGCGAGCAGTACTTC.

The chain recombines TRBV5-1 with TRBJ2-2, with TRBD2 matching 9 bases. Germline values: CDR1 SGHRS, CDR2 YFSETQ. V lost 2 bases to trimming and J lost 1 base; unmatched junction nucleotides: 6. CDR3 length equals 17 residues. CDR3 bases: TGCGCCAGCAGCTTCCTAGCGGGGAACGGGAACACCGGGGAGCTGTTTTTT. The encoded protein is CASSFLAGNGNTGELFF.

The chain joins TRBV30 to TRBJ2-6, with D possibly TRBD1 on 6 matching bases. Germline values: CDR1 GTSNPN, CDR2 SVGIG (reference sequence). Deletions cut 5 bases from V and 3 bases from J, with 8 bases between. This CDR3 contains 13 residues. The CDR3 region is CAWDRFGANVLTF. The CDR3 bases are TGTGCCTGGGACAGGTTTGGGGCCAACGTCCTGACTTTC.

CDR3 nucleotides: TGTGCCAGCAGTCTGGACAGGCATTCTAACTATGGCTACACCTTC. Residues: CASSLDRHSNYGYTF. The genes are TRBV11-1 and TRBJ1-2, with TRBD1 matching 7 bases. With V trimmed by 6 bases and J by 0 bases, 7 bases remained unmatched. The CDR3 has 15 residues. The germline V gene encodes CDR1 SGHAT and CDR2 FQDESV (reference sequence).

The CDR3 sequence is CASSLVVGLAGGREDEQFF. For the CDR3, the DNA is TGCGCCAGCAGCTTGGTTGTGGGACTAGCGGGAGGGAGGGAGGATGAGCAGTTCTTC. The chain carries TRBV5-1 and TRBJ2-1; 16 positions agree with TRBD2. In germline, CDR1 is SGHRS, CDR2 YFSETQ. There are 19 residues in the CDR3. The V segment lost 0 bases and the J segment 8 bases; nucleotides outside the gene matches: 11. Filled out from reference TRBV5-1 and TRBJ2-1, the complete variable domain reads KAGVTQTPRYLIKTRGQQVTLSCSPISGHRSVSWYQQTPGQGLQFLFEYFSETQRNKGNFPGRFSGRQFSNSRSEMNVSTLELGDSALYLCASSLVVGLAGGREDEQFFGPGTRLTVL.

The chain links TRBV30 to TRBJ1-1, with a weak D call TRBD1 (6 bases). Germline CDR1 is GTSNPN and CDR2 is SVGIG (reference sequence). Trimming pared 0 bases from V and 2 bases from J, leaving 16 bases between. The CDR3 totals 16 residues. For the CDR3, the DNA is TGTGCCTGGAGTGTACTGGGCAGGGGCACCAACACTGAAGCTTTCTTT. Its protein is CAWSVLGRGTNTEAFF.

The CDR3 loop reads CASSGGAALNEKLFF. CDR3 sequence (DNA): TGCGCCAGCAGCGGGGGGGCCGCACTTAATGAAAAACTGTTTTTT. V usage is TRBV5-1 and J usage is TRBJ1-4; D may be TRBD1 (6 bases). The CDR3 spans 15 residues. The ends were cut back, 4 bases at V and 4 bases at J, with 14 bases in the middle. Germline V CDR1 and CDR2: SGHRS, YFSETQ. Supplemented by reference TRBV5-1 and TRBJ1-4, the full variable domain reads KAGVTQTPRYLIKTRGQQVTLSCSPISGHRSVSWYQQTPGQGLQFLFEYFSETQRNKGNFPGRFSGRQFSNSRSEMNVSTLELGDSALYLCASSGGAALNEKLFFGSGTQLSVL.

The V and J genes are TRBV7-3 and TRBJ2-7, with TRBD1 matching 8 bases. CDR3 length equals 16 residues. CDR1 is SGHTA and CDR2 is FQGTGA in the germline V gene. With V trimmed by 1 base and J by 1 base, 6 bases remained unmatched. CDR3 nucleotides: TGTGCCAGCAGCTTAAACGGCCGGACAGGGTCCTACGAGCAGTACTTC. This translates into CASSLNGRTGSYEQYF.

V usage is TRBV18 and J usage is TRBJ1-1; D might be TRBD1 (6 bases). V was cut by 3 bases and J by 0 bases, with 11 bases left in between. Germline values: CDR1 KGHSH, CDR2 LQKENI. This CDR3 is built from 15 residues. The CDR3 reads CASSPVTGMNTEAFF. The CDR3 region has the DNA TGTGCCAGCTCACCGGTGACAGGAATGAACACTGAAGCTTTCTTT.

In nucleotides, the CDR3 is TGTGCCAGCGGACAGGGCTCCTACAATGAGCAGTTCTTC. It yields the protein CASGQGSYNEQFF. The rearrangement links TRBV6-5 to TRBJ2-1; TRBD1 aligns across 8 bases. CDR1 MNHEY and CDR2 SVGAGI come from the germline V gene. The trim removed 8 bases at V and 0 bases at J, leaving 0 bases unmatched. The CDR3 has 13 residues.

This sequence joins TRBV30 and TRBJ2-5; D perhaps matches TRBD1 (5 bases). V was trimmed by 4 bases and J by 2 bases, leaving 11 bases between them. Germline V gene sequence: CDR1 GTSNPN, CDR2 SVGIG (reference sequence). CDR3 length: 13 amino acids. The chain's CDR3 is CAWTWGSQETQYF. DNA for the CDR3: TGTGCCTGGACCTGGGGCTCACAAGAGACCCAGTACTTC.

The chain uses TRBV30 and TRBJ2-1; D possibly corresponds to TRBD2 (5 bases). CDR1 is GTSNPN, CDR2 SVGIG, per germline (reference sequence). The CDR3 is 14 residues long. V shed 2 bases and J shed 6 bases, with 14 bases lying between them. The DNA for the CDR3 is TGTGCCTGGAGTCTCGGAGGACCTGCCAATGAGCAGTTCTTC. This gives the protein CAWSLGGPANEQFF. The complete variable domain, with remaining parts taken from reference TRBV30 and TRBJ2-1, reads SQTIHQWPATLVQPVGSPLSLECTVEGTSNPNLYWYRQAAGRGLQLLFYSVGIGQISSEVPQNLSASRPQDRQFILSSKKLLLSDSGFYLCAWSLGGPANEQFFGPGTRLTVL.

The CDR3 region is CASSLEYGTTGKLAV. The CDR3 DNA reads as TGTGCCAGCAGCTTAGAGTACGGAACGACAGGGAAGTTGGCCGTC. This chain connects TRBV13 to TRBJ2-7, with 7 positions matching TRBD1. CDR3 size: 15 residues. Germline V CDR1 and CDR2: PRHDT, FYEKMQ (reference sequence).

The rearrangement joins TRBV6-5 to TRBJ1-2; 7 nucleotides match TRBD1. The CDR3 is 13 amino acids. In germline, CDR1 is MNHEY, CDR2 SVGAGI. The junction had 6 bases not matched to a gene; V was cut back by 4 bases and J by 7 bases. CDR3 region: CASSSASGGGYTF. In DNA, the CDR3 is TGTGCCAGCAGTTCCGCGTCAGGGGGTGGCTACACCTTC.

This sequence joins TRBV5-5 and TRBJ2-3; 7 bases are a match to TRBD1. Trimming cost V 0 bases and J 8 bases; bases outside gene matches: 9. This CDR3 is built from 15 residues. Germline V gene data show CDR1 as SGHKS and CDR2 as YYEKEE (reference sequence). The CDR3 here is CASSLATGQRTTQYF. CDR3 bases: TGTGCCAGCAGCTTGGCCACGGGACAGAGGACTACGCAGTATTTT.

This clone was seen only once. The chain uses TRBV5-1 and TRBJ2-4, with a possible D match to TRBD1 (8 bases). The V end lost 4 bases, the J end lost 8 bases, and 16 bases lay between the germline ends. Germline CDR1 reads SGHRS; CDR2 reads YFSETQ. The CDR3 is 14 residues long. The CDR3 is CASSPGQGGDIQYF. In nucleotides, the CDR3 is TGCGCCAGCAGCCCTGGACAGGGAGGGGACATTCAGTACTTC.

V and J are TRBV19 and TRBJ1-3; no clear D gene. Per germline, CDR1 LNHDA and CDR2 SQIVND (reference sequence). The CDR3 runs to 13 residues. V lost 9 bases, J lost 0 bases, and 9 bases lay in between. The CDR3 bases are TGTGCCAGCCAGGATATCTCTGGAAACACCATATATTTT. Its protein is CASQDISGNTIYF.

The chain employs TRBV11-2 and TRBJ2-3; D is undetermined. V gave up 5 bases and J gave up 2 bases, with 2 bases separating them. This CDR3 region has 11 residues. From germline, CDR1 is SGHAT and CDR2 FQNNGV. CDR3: CASSLTDTQYF. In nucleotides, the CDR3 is TGTGCCAGCAGCCTCACAGATACGCAGTATTTT.

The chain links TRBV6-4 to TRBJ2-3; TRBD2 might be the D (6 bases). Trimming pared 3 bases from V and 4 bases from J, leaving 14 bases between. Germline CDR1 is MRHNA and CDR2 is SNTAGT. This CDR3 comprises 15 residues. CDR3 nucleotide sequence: TGTGCCAGCAGTGATGGGGGGTCAGCGCCAGATACGCAGTATTTT. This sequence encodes CASSDGGSAPDTQYF.

CDR3 amino acids: CASSKGQARNYGYTF. In DNA, the CDR3 is TGCGCCAGCAGCAAAGGACAGGCAAGGAACTATGGCTACACCTTC. The chain is built from TRBV5-1 and TRBJ1-2, with 7 bases identical to TRBD1. V shed 4 bases and J 2 bases; nucleotides not matched to a gene: 8. The length of the CDR3 is 15 residues. Germline V gene lookup returns CDR1 SGHRS and CDR2 YFSETQ.

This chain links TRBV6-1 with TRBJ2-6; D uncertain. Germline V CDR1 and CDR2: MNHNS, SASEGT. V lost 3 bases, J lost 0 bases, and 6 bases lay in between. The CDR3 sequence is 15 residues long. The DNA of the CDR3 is TGTGCCAGCAGTGAGGCCAGCTCTGGGGCCAACGTCCTGACTTTC. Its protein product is CASSEASSGANVLTF.

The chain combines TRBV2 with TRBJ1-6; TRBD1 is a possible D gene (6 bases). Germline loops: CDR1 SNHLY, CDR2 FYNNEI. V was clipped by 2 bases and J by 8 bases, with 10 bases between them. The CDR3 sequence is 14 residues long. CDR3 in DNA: TGTGCCAGCAGTGAATCCAGGGGTTATTCACCCCTCCACTTT. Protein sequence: CASSESRGYSPLHF.

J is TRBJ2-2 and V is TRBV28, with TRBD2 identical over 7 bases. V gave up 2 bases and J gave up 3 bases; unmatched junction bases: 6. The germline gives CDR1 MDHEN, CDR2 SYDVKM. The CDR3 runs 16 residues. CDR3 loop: CASSLGTGGHTGELFF. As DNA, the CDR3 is TGTGCCAGCAGTTTAGGGACGGGGGGTCACACCGGGGAGCTGTTTTTT.